This T cell receptor beta chain was sequenced for a study of CD8 T cells in Susac syndrome. In blood CD8+ and CD4+ T cells, TCR beta underwent sequencing. Controls were healthy donors chosen to match patients in age and sex. After extraction with the RNeasy kit, about 0.45 to 1 ug of the RNA was reverse transcribed using random hexamers. With immunoSEQ multiplex PCR, TCR beta CDR3 was amplified across 54 Vbeta and 13 Jbeta. One entry per CDR3 protein results from TCRdb running MiXCR on the immunoSEQ multiplex PCR reads. Seen here are approximately 70,000 distinct CDR3 sequences, more than 85% observed once, and the top ten hold roughly 0.24%. Trimming took 2 bases from V and 3 from J; bases not matched to a gene: 4. CDR1 is SGDLS and CDR2 is YYNGEE in the germline V gene. The CDR3 runs 15 residues.

The receptor comes from a human donor in good health. This chain uses TRBV9 with TRBJ2-7, with 11 bases that match TRBD1. The specimen was CD8+ T cells from PBMCs. CDR3 amino acids: CASSVGTGGHYEQYF. In DNA form, the CDR3 reads TGTGCCAGCAGCGTCGGGACAGGGGGGCACTACGAGCAGTACTTC.